The 6 T cell receptor beta chains below were found in one sample sequenced in a study of cytomegalovirus exposure and HLA in healthy donors. The PCR was carried out with 60 Vbeta primers and 13 Jbeta primers. Here immunoSEQ multiplex PCR was the method, and the copy in TCRdb shows in-frame clones only, minus some. The sample consists of 150,000 to 200,000 clones, roughly 84% of them appearing once. Sequenced input: PBMCs. The receptor set was obtained from a male donor in good health and CMV-seronegative.

This chain connects TRBV7-3 to TRBJ2-3; D possibly corresponds to TRBD1 (5 bases). Per germline, CDR1 SGHTA and CDR2 FQGTGA. The CDR3 is 13 residues long. With 4 bases removed from V and 14 bases from J, the gap between germline ends came to 19 bases. The CDR3 nucleotides are TGTGCCAGCAGCTCAGGTCCTGCAGGGTCGTCGTATTTT. The encoded protein is CASSSGPAGSSYF.

This clone showed up just a few times. V usage is TRBV7-8 and J usage is TRBJ1-2, with 7 nucleotides matching TRBD1. V lost 5 bases to trimming and J lost 4 bases; unmatched junction nucleotides: 7. Looked up from germline, CDR1 is SGHVS and CDR2 is FQNEAQ. The CDR3 length is 14 residues. CDR3: CASSRGQGGYGYTF. CDR3 sequence (DNA): TGTGCCAGCAGCCGGGGGCAGGGGGGCTATGGCTACACCTTC. Full variable domain (missing parts from reference TRBV7-8 and TRBJ1-2): GAGVSQSPRYKVAKRGQDVALRCDPISGHVSLFWYQQALGQGPEFLTYFQNEAQLDKSGLPSDRFFAERPEGSVSTLKIQRTQQEDSAVYLCASSRGQGGYGYTFGSGTRLTVV.

The gene calls are TRBV21-1 and TRBJ2-3; the table's D call TRBD2 went unverified against the DNA. TRBV21-1 is recorded as a pseudogene. This CDR3 spans 17 amino acids. This CDR3 reads CASSNGGARGGTDTQYF. CDR3 bases: TGTGCCAGCAGCAATGGGGGGGCGCGGGGTGGCACAGATACGCAGTATTTT.

CDR3 in DNA: TGTGCCGCCAGCAGGGCGGCGAGCTCCTACGAGCAGTACTTC. Its translation: CAASRAASSYEQYF. This chain joins TRBV7-9 and TRBJ2-7; possible D gene TRBD1, 5 bases. The CDR3 contains 14 residues. Germline V gives CDR1 SEHNR, CDR2 FQNEAQ (reference sequence). Trimming left V 11 bases short and J 0 bases short, with 17 bases between.

This clone came up a few times. The V and J genes are TRBV11-1 and TRBJ2-1; no clear D gene. The V end was cut by 5 bases, the J end by 5 bases, with 7 bases between. The CDR3 runs 12 residues. Germline loops: CDR1 SGHAT, CDR2 FQDESV (reference sequence). The CDR3 sequence is CASSLQDNEQFF. The DNA for the CDR3 is TGTGCCAGCAGCCTGCAGGACAATGAGCAGTTCTTC.

The chain couples TRBV4-1 to TRBJ2-2; TRBD1 is a possible D gene (6 bases). The germline V gene has CDR1 MGHRA and CDR2 YSYEKL. The CDR3 runs 17 residues. V gave up 0 bases and J gave up 0 bases, with 11 bases separating them. The CDR3 sequence: CASSQEISGANTGELFF. CDR3 DNA: TGCGCCAGCAGCCAAGAGATATCAGGGGCGAACACCGGGGAGCTGTTTTTT.